One sample yielded the 30 T cell receptor beta chains listed below, sequenced in a study of cytomegalovirus exposure and HLA in healthy donors. With 60 Vbeta and 13 Jbeta primers, the PCR was carried out. Produced via immunoSEQ multiplex PCR; TCRdb's table is partial and in-frame only. In the table there are approximately 200,000 clones, more than 65% of which are singletons. The specimen sequenced was PBMCs. Receptors were obtained from a girl between 5 and 17 years old in good health and CMV-seropositive.

This clone was counted a few times. The rearrangement joins TRBV5-6 to TRBJ1-2; D is ambiguous. Germline V lookup: CDR1 SGHDT, CDR2 YYEEEE. The V gene lost 1 base and the J gene lost 8 bases, with 6 bases spanning the gap. This CDR3 is 11 amino acids long. The CDR3 DNA is TGTGCCAGCAGCTTGCAGAGGGGCTACACCTTC. It specifies CASSLQRGYTF.

V gene TRBV11-2 combines with J gene TRBJ1-2; D is uncertain. Deletions cut 6 bases from V and 4 bases from J, with 18 bases between. Germline CDR1 reads SGHAT; CDR2 reads FQNNGV. This CDR3 comprises 15 residues. The CDR3 loop reads CASSLDWPDPYGYTF. The DNA for the CDR3 is TGTGCCAGCAGTCTAGATTGGCCAGATCCCTATGGCTACACCTTC.

This chain links TRBV6-5 with TRBJ1-1; 11 nucleotides align to TRBD1. Germline loops: CDR1 MNHEY, CDR2 SVGAGI. With 6 bases clipped from V and 8 bases from J, the junction kept 8 bases outside the gene matches. This CDR3 spans 14 amino acids. The DNA for the CDR3 is TGTGCCAGCAGATTACGGACAGGGGGCGAGGAAGCTTTCTTT. Translating gives CASRLRTGGEEAFF.

This clone showed up just once. The chain combines TRBV7-2 with TRBJ1-5; no clear D gene. CDR1 and CDR2 from the germline V gene are SGHTA and FQGNSA. The CDR3 sequence is 15 residues long. Trimming removed 7 bases from V and 5 bases from J, with 18 bases in between. The CDR3 nucleotides are TGTGCCAGCACCCCCGGAGGGAGCCAGTATCAGCCCCAGCATTTT. Translating it yields CASTPGGSQYQPQHF.

The chain joins TRBV11-2 to TRBJ1-6; a possible D gene is TRBD1 (6 bases). Germline V gene data show CDR1 as SGHAT and CDR2 as FQNNGV. The CDR3 loop spans 14 amino acids. Trimming cost V 2 bases and J 7 bases, with 9 bases left between them. The CDR3 coding sequence is TGTGCCAGCAGCTTACAAGGGGGAAATTCACCCCTCCACTTT. Protein: CASSLQGGNSPLHF.

This sequence joins TRBV20-1 and TRBJ2-1; maybe TRBD1 (5 bases). This CDR3 contains 11 residues. V was shortened by 7 bases and J by 3 bases, with 7 bases between the two germline ends. Germline CDR1 reads DFQATT; CDR2 reads SNEGSKA (reference sequence). As DNA, the CDR3 is TGCAGTGTCGACAGCTACAATGAGCAGTTCTTC. This codes for CSVDSYNEQFF.

This chain links TRBV7-9 with TRBJ2-7, with 10 bases fitting TRBD1. The CDR3 consists of 16 residues. Looked up from germline, CDR1 is SEHNR and CDR2 is FQNEAQ (reference sequence). V shed 3 bases, J shed 6 bases, and the junction held 11 bases outside the gene matches. DNA of the CDR3: TGTGCCAGCAGCTTGCCAGGGACAGGGGCAGCCCCCGAGCAGTACTTC. Protein sequence: CASSLPGTGAAPEQYF.

The chain couples TRBV5-4 to TRBJ2-3, with D possibly being TRBD2 (6 bases). The V end was cut by 7 bases, the J end by 2 bases, with 14 bases between. Germline CDR1 and CDR2: SGHNT and YYREEE (reference sequence). This CDR3 is 14 amino acids long. CDR3 coding DNA: TGTGCCAGCCACCCGGGACTTCTCACAGATACGCAGTATTTT. It codes for CASHPGLLTDTQYF.

The genes are TRBV5-5 and TRBJ1-2; D might be TRBD1 (5 bases). Germline lookup yields CDR1 SGHKS and CDR2 YYEKEE (reference sequence). This CDR3 has 15 amino acids. V dropped 1 base and J dropped 3 bases, with 13 bases sitting between them. CDR3 residues: CASSLMGSGDYGYTF. The CDR3 region has the DNA TGTGCCAGCAGCTTGATGGGGTCGGGGGACTATGGCTACACCTTC.

V usage is TRBV5-4 and J usage is TRBJ2-3; D is perhaps TRBD1 (5 bases). Germline V gene lookup returns CDR1 SGHNT and CDR2 YYREEE (reference sequence). V dropped 2 bases and J dropped 1 base, with 5 bases sitting between them. CDR3 size: 13 residues. DNA of the CDR3: TGTGCCAGCAGCTTCAGGGGCACAGATACGCAGTATTTT. It is translated as CASSFRGTDTQYF.

This clone was detected a few times. The chain couples TRBV4-2 to TRBJ1-1, with D tentatively TRBD1 (6 bases). Germline CDR1 and CDR2: LGHNA and YNFKEQ. There are 16 residues in the CDR3. V was cut by 0 bases and J by 5 bases, with 16 bases left in between. The CDR3 coding sequence is TGTGCCAGCAGCCAAGACGGAGTAGGGGGGGGGACTGAAGCTTTCTTT. Amino acids: CASSQDGVGGGTEAFF.

As to this clone: Its ends do not fully match the called genes, so a read error is possible. The J gene is TRBJ2-2, the V gene TRBV5-1; 9 bases align to TRBD2. Germline loops: CDR1 SGHRS, CDR2 YFSETQ. The CDR3 contains 19 residues. This chain's CDR3 is CVSSSPAGRGGLSTGELFF. CDR3 nucleotide sequence: TGCGTCAGCAGCTCCCCGGCGGGGCGGGGGGGCCTAAGCACCGGGGAGCTGTTTTTT.

The V call is TRBV14, the J call TRBJ1-2, with a weak D call TRBD1 (5 bases). V shed 2 bases and J shed 2 bases, with 12 bases lying between them. The CDR3 runs to 15 residues. Germline CDR1 reads SGHDN; CDR2 reads FVKESK. CDR3 sequence reads: CASSQFQGGNYGYTF. The DNA of the CDR3 is TGTGCCAGCAGCCAATTTCAGGGAGGCAACTATGGCTACACCTTC.

This chain's CDR3 is CASTLGGEGNEKLFF. The DNA of the CDR3 is TGTGCCAGCACCCTGGGGGGTGAAGGTAATGAAAAACTGTTTTTT. The chain combines TRBV2 with TRBJ1-4; weak D call: TRBD1 (5 bases). The V and J ends lost 7 bases and 4 bases respectively, with 16 bases between them. Germline loops: CDR1 SNHLY, CDR2 FYNNEI. The CDR3 sequence is 15 residues long.

The V gene is TRBV13, the J gene TRBJ2-3; perhaps TRBD2 as D (5 bases). The V gene lost 5 bases and the J gene lost 2 bases, with 14 bases spanning the gap. The CDR3 covers 15 residues. Germline loops: CDR1 PRHDT, CDR2 FYEKMQ (reference sequence). CDR3 in amino acids: CASSADFRFTDTQYF. The CDR3 DNA follows: TGTGCCAGCAGCGCGGACTTTCGATTCACAGATACGCAGTATTTT. Complete variable domain (other parts from reference TRBV13 and TRBJ2-3): AAGVIQSPRHLIKEKRETATLKCYPIPRHDTVYWYQQGPGQDPQFLISFYEKMQSDKGSIPDRFSAQQFSDYHSELNMSSLELGDSALYFCASSADFRFTDTQYFGPGTRLTVL.

V and J are TRBV9 and TRBJ1-1, with D hard to call. Germline V gene lookup returns CDR1 SGDLS and CDR2 YYNGEE. V lost 3 bases and J lost 1, with 10 bases in between. This CDR3 contains 14 residues. The CDR3 DNA reads TGTGCCAGCAGCGGCGCCGGGGAGAACACTGAAGCTTTCTTT. It yields the protein CASSGAGENTEAFF.

V gene TRBV7-2 combines with J gene TRBJ2-5; 8 nucleotides align to TRBD2. Trimming removed 1 base from V and 5 bases from J; junction bases left unmatched: 12. CDR1 SGHTA and CDR2 FQGNSA come from the germline V gene. This CDR3 region has 17 residues. CDR3 in DNA: TGTGCCAGCAGCTTAGAGGTGGGCGGGGGGTTCAAGGAGACCCAGTACTTC. Protein: CASSLEVGGGFKETQYF.

The chain recombines TRBV4-2 with TRBJ2-4; possible D gene TRBD2, 5 bases. This CDR3 spans 18 amino acids. CDR1 LGHNA and CDR2 YNFKEQ come from the germline V gene. V lost 0 bases, J lost 0 bases, and 15 bases lay in between. The CDR3 region is CASSQDSSGKLAKNIQYF. The DNA for the CDR3 is TGTGCCAGCAGCCAAGATTCCAGCGGTAAACTAGCCAAAAACATTCAGTACTTC.

The chain carries TRBV21-1 and TRBJ2-3; the D call in the table, TRBD2, was not verified against the DNA. TRBV21-1 is termed a pseudogene. This CDR3 has 20 residues. CDR3 bases: TGTGCCAGCAGCTCTCCTACTTGGGGCGGAGGGTTGTTTGGCACAGATACGCAGTATTTT. Translating gives CASSSPTWGGGLFGTDTQYF.

V usage is TRBV10-2 and J usage is TRBJ2-2; TRBD1 aligns across 7 bases. Trimming took 4 bases from V and 1 from J; bases not matched to a gene: 3. The CDR3 is 15 amino acids. Germline V gene sequence: CDR1 WSHSY, CDR2 SAAADI. In DNA form, the CDR3 reads TGCGCCAGCAGTGGACAGGGTGGGAACACCGGGGAGCTGTTTTTT. Translated: CASSGQGGNTGELFF.

Only a few counts were recorded for this clone. This sequence joins TRBV5-6 and TRBJ1-1; possible D gene TRBD1, 5 bases. The CDR3 totals 14 residues. Germline lookup yields CDR1 SGHDT and CDR2 YYEEEE. The germline V and J ends were trimmed by 4 bases and 1 base, with 11 bases remaining between them. The CDR3 region has the DNA TGTGCCAGCAGCCAGGGTTTAGGGAACACTGAAGCTTTCTTT. Translated: CASSQGLGNTEAFF.

This clone has only a few counts. The chain combines TRBV6-6 with TRBJ2-1; D unclear. From germline, CDR1 is MNHNY and CDR2 SVGAGI (reference sequence). This CDR3 contains 12 residues. The V end was cut by 8 bases, the J end by 10 bases, with 15 bases between. The CDR3 DNA sequence: TGTGCCAGCCGGGTCCAGCGACGGGAGCAGTTCTTC. It is translated as CASRVQRREQFF.

J is TRBJ2-5 and V is TRBV12-5; TRBD2 aligns across 10 bases. Trimming at V came to 5 bases and at J to 0 bases, leaving 15 bases not matched to a gene. CDR1 and CDR2 (germline): LGHNT, FRNRAP. The CDR3 runs 19 residues. DNA of the CDR3: TGTGCTAGTGGTCCCGAACCGGGACTAGCGCGATTTTACCAAGAGACCCAGTACTTC. Protein product: CASGPEPGLARFYQETQYF.

The V and J genes are TRBV6-5 and TRBJ1-6; D ambiguous. This CDR3 has 12 residues. V was shortened by 6 bases and J by 8 bases, with 8 bases between the two germline ends. The germline CDR1 and CDR2 sequences are MNHEY and SVGAGI. DNA for the CDR3: TGTGCCAGCAGGTCCCCTTATTCACCCCTCCACTTT. Protein sequence: CASRSPYSPLHF.

The sample holds one count of this clone. The chain carries TRBV9 and TRBJ2-2; 11 bases are shared with TRBD2. Unmatched junction bases numbered 8, after V lost 0 bases and J lost 10 bases. Germline loops: CDR1 SGDLS, CDR2 YYNGEE. This CDR3 spans 16 amino acids. The CDR3 protein is CASSVVGSGGAPELFF. DNA of the CDR3: TGTGCCAGCAGCGTAGTTGGTAGCGGGGGGGCCCCGGAGCTGTTTTTT. The complete variable domain, with remaining parts taken from reference TRBV9 and TRBJ2-2, reads DSGVTQTPKHLITATGQRVTLRCSPRSGDLSVYWYQQSLDQGLQFLIQYYNGEERAKGNILERFSAQQFPDLHSELNLSSLELGDSALYFCASSVVGSGGAPELFFGEGSRLTVL.

J is TRBJ1-2 and V is TRBV6-5; TRBD1 agrees at 10 bases. CDR1 and CDR2 (germline): MNHEY, SVGAGI. The CDR3 spans 15 residues. V shed 7 bases, J shed 4 bases, and the junction held 9 bases outside the gene matches. The CDR3 nucleotides are TGTGCCAGCACCCCAGACAGGGGGCAGGTCTATGGCTACACCTTC. It is translated as CASTPDRGQVYGYTF.

This chain connects TRBV5-6 to TRBJ2-2; TRBD2 matches at 9 bases. V dropped 0 bases and J dropped 6; count of bases not matched to a gene: 6. This CDR3 has 16 residues. Germline V CDR1 and CDR2: SGHDT, YYEEEE. This CDR3 reads CASSLGSGGSSGELFF. The DNA for the CDR3 is TGTGCCAGCAGCTTGGGAAGCGGGGGGTCGTCCGGGGAGCTGTTTTTT.

This rearrangement joins TRBV9 to TRBJ2-5; a possible D gene is TRBD2 (6 bases). Trimming cost V 0 bases and J 4 bases, with 16 bases left between them. There are 16 residues in the CDR3. Germline CDR1 and CDR2: SGDLS and YYNGEE. CDR3 in DNA: TGTGCCAGCAGCGTAGGCGGCGGGGCCACCCGAGAGACCCAGTACTTC. As protein: CASSVGGGATRETQYF.

The chain couples TRBV6-4 to TRBJ2-3; TRBD2 is a possible D gene (6 bases). V was trimmed by 6 bases and J by 0 bases, leaving 10 bases between them. The CDR3 length is 14 residues. Per germline, CDR1 MRHNA and CDR2 SNTAGT. This CDR3 reads CASSPGVSTDTQYF. In DNA form, the CDR3 reads TGTGCCAGCAGCCCGGGGGTTAGCACAGATACGCAGTATTTT.

The chain recombines TRBV6-5 with TRBJ2-1; D is possibly TRBD1 (5 bases). Trimming left V 10 bases short and J 9 bases short, with 13 bases between. The CDR3 runs to 11 residues. The germline V gene has CDR1 MNHEY and CDR2 SVGAGI. The CDR3 sequence is CATRTLIEQFF. The CDR3 nucleotides are TGTGCCACCCGGACATTGATTGAGCAGTTCTTC.